The 16 T cell receptor beta chains reported below all come from one sample, sequenced in a study of blood T cell repertoires in COVID-19. Only in-frame clones appear in the TCRdb table, and some are missing; sequencing was by immunoSEQ multiplex PCR. Of about 300,000 clones in the sample, 85% to 90% were seen once. The sequencing sample was made of peripheral blood. These receptors originate from a man between 65 and 85 years old with acute or convalescent COVID-19.

The chain links TRBV6-2 or TRBV6-3 to TRBJ2-5; TRBD1 agrees at 7 bases. Germline CDR1 reads MNHEY; CDR2 reads SVGEGT. With V trimmed by 2 bases and J by 5 bases, 11 bases remained unmatched. This CDR3 contains 16 residues. The CDR3 loop reads CASSYQQGRPLETQYF. The CDR3 DNA sequence: TGTGCCAGCAGTTACCAACAGGGGCGGCCTCTGGAGACCCAGTACTTC.

The chain has TRBV3-1 (or the pseudogene TRBV3-2) and TRBJ2-5; 7 nucleotides line up with TRBD2. The CDR3 length is 15 residues. Germline values: CDR1 LGHDT, CDR2 YNNKEL (reference sequence). J gave up 3 bases and V 3 bases, and 7 bases lay outside the gene matches. This chain's CDR3 is CASSHRGGTEETQYF. CDR3 sequence (DNA): TGTGCCAGCAGCCACCGCGGGGGAACCGAAGAGACCCAGTACTTC.

This clone has a single count. The V and J genes are TRBV28 and TRBJ2-5; 8 nucleotides agree with TRBD1. CDR3 size: 13 residues. The germline V gene has CDR1 MDHEN and CDR2 SYDVKM. V lost 8 bases and J lost 5; bases outside the gene matches: 7. This CDR3 reads CASLGQDGETQYF. CDR3 in DNA: TGTGCCAGCTTGGGACAGGACGGGGAGACCCAGTACTTC.

The chain uses TRBV24-1 and TRBJ2-2, with 9 bases lining up with TRBD1. The CDR3 covers 18 residues. With 4 bases clipped from V and 4 bases from J, the junction kept 12 bases outside the gene matches. Germline CDR1 and CDR2: KGHDR and SFDVKD. The DNA for the CDR3 is TGTGCCACCAGTGACCCGGACAGGGGTATCGTCGGCACCGGGGAGCTGTTTTTT. It is translated as CATSDPDRGIVGTGELFF.

The chain couples TRBV7-9 to TRBJ1-1, with no clear D. In germline, CDR1 is SEHNR, CDR2 FQNEAQ (reference sequence). V lost 6 bases and J 4 bases, leaving 6 bases between the germline ends. The CDR3 is 11 residues long. CDR3 region: CASSGSTEAFF. The CDR3 DNA reads TGTGCCAGCAGTGGGAGCACTGAAGCTTTCTTT.

The V call is TRBV6-2 or TRBV6-3, the J call TRBJ2-7; a possible D gene is TRBD1 (5 bases). Per germline, CDR1 MNHEY and CDR2 SVGEGT. The V end was cut by 2 bases, the J end by 4 bases, with 9 bases between. The CDR3 loop spans 13 amino acids. The CDR3 loop is CASSYGASYEQYF. The CDR3 region has the DNA TGTGCCAGCAGTTACGGGGCTAGTTACGAGCAGTACTTC.

The chain couples TRBV5-1 to TRBJ1-4; a weak D match, TRBD1 (5 bases). Germline V lookup: CDR1 SGHRS, CDR2 YFSETQ. V was cut by 5 bases and J by 3 bases, with 8 bases left in between. The CDR3 runs to 13 residues. The CDR3 region has the DNA TGCGCCAGCAGTCGCAGGGCTAATGAAAAACTGTTTTTT. It specifies CASSRRANEKLFF.

The V call is TRBV10-3, the J call TRBJ1-2; 12 bases match TRBD1. Germline V gene data show CDR1 as ENHRY and CDR2 as SYGVKD. This CDR3 contains 15 residues. V was clipped by 6 bases and J by 4 bases; unmatched bases: 6. The chain's CDR3 is CAIRIGTGGSYGYTF. The CDR3 DNA reads TGTGCCATCAGGATAGGGACAGGGGGCAGCTATGGCTACACCTTC.

V gene TRBV30 combines with J gene TRBJ2-3; TRBD1 aligns across 9 bases. Trimming took 6 bases from V and 4 from J; bases not matched to a gene: 8. Germline V gene lookup returns CDR1 GTSNPN and CDR2 SVGIG (reference sequence). CDR3 length: 14 amino acids. The CDR3 bases are TGTGCCTGTACGAGGACAGGGGCCCCAGATACGCAGTATTTT. This translates into CACTRTGAPDTQYF.

This chain joins TRBV6-2 or TRBV6-3 and TRBJ1-2; D is perhaps TRBD1 (6 bases). This CDR3 region has 13 residues. Germline lookup yields CDR1 MNHEY and CDR2 SVGEGT. V lost 4 bases and J 4 bases, leaving 10 bases between the germline ends. The CDR3 region has the DNA TGTGCCAGCAGTTTTACACAGGGCTATGGCTACACCTTC. Translated, it gives CASSFTQGYGYTF.

The chain uses TRBV13 and TRBJ1-4; 10 positions match TRBD1. Trimming removed 4 bases from V and 6 bases from J; junction bases left unmatched: 5. Per the germline V gene, CDR1 is PRHDT and CDR2 is FYEKMQ (reference sequence). There are 15 residues in the CDR3. The CDR3 nucleotides are TGTGCCAGCAGCTCCCGGGACAGGGGAGATGAAAAACTGTTTTTT. This translates into CASSSRDRGDEKLFF.

J is TRBJ2-1 and V is TRBV4-3; TRBD2 matches at 8 bases. Germline-derived CDR1 and CDR2 are LGHNA and YSLEER. V gave up 0 bases and J gave up 9 bases; unmatched junction bases: 10. The CDR3 has 16 amino acids. The CDR3 loop is CASSQEGGTSAFEQFF. DNA of the CDR3: TGCGCCAGCAGCCAAGAGGGTGGGACTAGTGCCTTTGAGCAGTTCTTC.

The chain is built from TRBV4-2 and TRBJ2-7; D might be TRBD1 (6 bases). The ends were cut back, 4 bases at V and 5 bases at J, with 15 bases in the middle. Germline loops: CDR1 LGHNA, CDR2 YNFKEQ. This CDR3 has 14 residues. The CDR3 spells CASSPGGRGNEQYF. In nucleotides, the CDR3 is TGTGCCAGCAGCCCTGGGGGCAGGGGTAACGAGCAGTACTTC.

The chain combines TRBV5-1 with TRBJ1-4; the D gene is possibly TRBD1 (6 bases). The CDR3 extends over 14 amino acids. The germline CDR1 and CDR2 sequences are SGHRS and YFSETQ. The ends were cut back, 7 bases at V and 5 bases at J, with 15 bases in the middle. The chain's CDR3 is CASRTDSRNEKLFF. Here the CDR3 DNA reads TGCGCCAGCCGGACGGACAGTAGGAATGAAAAACTGTTTTTT.

The chain employs TRBV7-2 and TRBJ2-7; 8 positions match TRBD1. Germline V gives CDR1 SGHTA, CDR2 FQGNSA. The CDR3 runs 18 residues. With 5 bases clipped from V and 4 bases from J, the junction kept 19 bases outside the gene matches. The CDR3 nucleotides are TGTGCCAGCAGCCAGGGATCGAAAGGGACAGGTATAACTTACGAGCAGTACTTC. This codes for CASSQGSKGTGITYEQYF.

The chain carries TRBV7-2 and TRBJ1-3, with D possibly being TRBD1 (6 bases). V was cut by 1 base and J by 0 bases, with 10 bases left in between. The CDR3 contains 16 residues. Germline CDR1 SGHTA, CDR2 FQGNSA. The DNA of the CDR3 is TGTGCCAGCAGCTTAGATGGGGGCGCCTCTGGAAACACCATATATTTT. Its protein product is CASSLDGGASGNTIYF.